This TCR beta chain was retrieved from a study of beta chain features in type 1 diabetes. Turning to the study itself: There were 107,917,701 sorted cells examined across all samples.

The table lists this clone with many counts. Its antigen remains unknown. V was cut by 5 bases and J by 0 bases, with 11 bases left in between. The length of the CDR3 is 14 residues. Germline CDR1 is SGHVS and CDR2 is FNYEAQ. Study outcomes and limitations: More deletions and fewer insertions at VDJ junctions were found in patients with type 1 diabetes. Among patients, naive, central memory and Treg TCRB repertoires appeared more similar than among healthy donors.

What was sequenced were expressed TCRB transcripts, since all of the isolated RNA had been reverse transcribed. TCRdb's copy holds only in-frame clones and misses some; the assay was immunoSEQ multiplex PCR. The table has around 300,000 clones, about 8.5% seen once. The sample consisted of central memory CD4+ T cells from blood. This clonotype was obtained from a woman younger than 30 in good health. The genes are TRBV7-6 and TRBJ2-7, with D perhaps TRBD1 (5 bases). The CDR3 nucleotides read TGTGCCAGCAGCCCCGGACATAGCTCCTACGAGCAGTACTTC. Its translation: CASSPGHSSYEQYF.